This T cell receptor beta chain is from a study of vaccination effects on CD4 cells after COVID-19. Findings and caveats of the study: Marked clonal contraction was seen in infection- and vaccine-induced clones late after vaccination.

Before any sequencing was done, the ViraFEST assay used viral peptide pools to expand antigen-specific CD4+ T cells. Upon completion of around 9 days in culture, CD4+ T cells were isolated. Each participant was administered two doses of either the BNT162b2 or the mRNA-1273 vaccine. Germline CDR1 SGHVS, CDR2 FQNEAQ. V dropped 5 bases and J dropped 8; count of bases not matched to a gene: 9. The CDR3 sequence is 16 residues long. The repertoire was sequenced with immunoSEQ multiplex PCR; TCRdb's copy has only in-frame clones and lacks some. The table records 15,000 or so clones, 70% of them present only once. As regards this clone: Its antigen is unidentified.

V gene TRBV7-8 combines with J gene TRBJ2-1; 13 positions agree with TRBD2. The starting material was CD4+ T cells from PBMCs cultured with SARS-CoV-2 spike peptides, obtained after COVID-19 vaccination. This clonotype originated in a human donor who received a COVID-19 vaccine. The CDR3 loop is CASSTHGTSGTDEQFF. The DNA of the CDR3 is TGTGCCAGCAGCACCCACGGGACTAGCGGGACGGATGAGCAGTTCTTC.